A single sample gave rise to the 16 T cell receptor beta chains below, sequenced in a study of blood T cell repertoires in COVID-19. The table came from immunoSEQ multiplex PCR; TCRdb's copy has only in-frame clones and leaves some out. This sample has more than 95,000 clones; roughly nine tenths occur once, and the top ten carry around 3.1%. The sequencing sample was made of peripheral blood. Receptor source: a man between 50 and 59 years old in a cohort sampled during active COVID-19.

The chain joins TRBV10-3 to TRBJ2-2; TRBD1 aligns across 8 bases. In germline, CDR1 is ENHRY, CDR2 SYGVKD. This CDR3 is 16 amino acids long. Trimming at V came to 2 bases and at J to 4 bases, leaving 6 bases not matched to a gene. This CDR3 is CAISETRQGPTGELFF. The CDR3 DNA follows: TGTGCCATCAGTGAGACAAGACAGGGGCCCACCGGGGAGCTGTTTTTT.

The chain carries TRBV12-3 or TRBV12-4 and TRBJ1-2, with unresolved D. V shed 3 bases and J shed 8 bases, with 10 bases lying between them. The CDR3 has 12 amino acids. CDR3 bases: TGTGCCAGCAGTTTGCTGGAGAGGGGCTACACCTTC. Protein product: CASSLLERGYTF.

The chain employs TRBV10-3 and TRBJ1-5; D possibly corresponds to TRBD1 (5 bases). Germline V CDR1 and CDR2: ENHRY, SYGVKD. The CDR3 is 15 residues long. V shed 3 bases and J shed 2 bases, with 11 bases lying between them. The CDR3 here is CAISEGGVGNQPQHF. Here the CDR3 DNA reads TGTGCCATCAGTGAAGGAGGGGTGGGCAATCAGCCCCAGCATTTT.

The chain couples TRBV19 to TRBJ1-1, with no clear D. Trimming removed 10 bases from V and 6 bases from J, with 12 bases in between. Germline-derived CDR1 and CDR2 are LNHDA and SQIVND (reference sequence). The CDR3 loop spans 11 amino acids. In DNA, the CDR3 is TGTGCCACATCTAAGTCCCCTGAAGCTTTCTTT. As protein: CATSKSPEAFF.

The gene calls are TRBV28 and TRBJ2-7, with D unclear. The CDR3 extends over 13 amino acids. Germline V gene sequence: CDR1 MDHEN, CDR2 SYDVKM. As DNA, the CDR3 is TGTGCCAGCAGTTCCCCCCCTTCCTATGAGCAGTACGTC. This codes for CASSSPPSYEQYV.

This clone was seen once. The chain has TRBV6-2 or TRBV6-3 and TRBJ1-1; D gene unclear. CDR3 length equals 15 residues. Germline values: CDR1 MNHEY, CDR2 SVGEGT. V was shortened by 2 bases and J by 3 bases, with 13 bases between the two germline ends. Here the CDR3 DNA reads TGTGCCAGCAGTTACCTCGACATGGTCTACACTGAAGCTTTCTTT. Translation gives CASSYLDMVYTEAFF.

The CDR3 coding sequence is TGTGCCAGCAGCCTCCGACAGGCGATGCTCTCTGGAAACACCATATATTTT. Translating gives CASSLRQAMLSGNTIYF. The V call is TRBV7-3, the J call TRBJ1-3; perhaps TRBD1 as D (6 bases). Germline V CDR1 and CDR2: SGHTA, FQGTGA. The CDR3 totals 17 residues. The V end lost 5 bases, the J end lost 0 bases, and 17 bases lay between the germline ends. The variable domain in full, completed from reference TRBV7-3 and TRBJ1-3, reads GAGVSQTPSNKVTEKGKYVELRCDPISGHTALYWYRQSLGQGPEFLIYFQGTGAADDSGLPNDRFFAVRPEGSVSTLKIQRTERGDSAVYLCASSLRQAMLSGNTIYFGEGSWLTVV.

This chain links TRBV10-1 with TRBJ2-5; D possibly corresponds to TRBD2 (7 bases). The CDR3 consists of 15 residues. Germline CDR1 and CDR2: WNHNN and SYGVQD (reference sequence). V dropped 8 bases and J dropped 5 bases, with 21 bases sitting between them. In DNA form, the CDR3 reads TGCGCCAGCTCCCCCTCCCGGGGGGCTCGGGAGACCCAGTACTTC. Amino acids: CASSPSRGARETQYF.

V is TRBV12-5 and J is TRBJ2-2; tentative D call: TRBD2 (5 bases). The CDR3 contains 12 residues. Trimming removed 6 bases from V and 6 bases from J, with 8 bases in between. Germline V gene lookup returns CDR1 LGHNT and CDR2 FRNRAP. This CDR3 reads CASGPRAGELFF. CDR3 nucleotide sequence: TGTGCTAGTGGCCCGAGGGCCGGGGAGCTGTTTTTT.

The V and J genes are TRBV5-1 and TRBJ2-5; tentative D call: TRBD1 (6 bases). This CDR3 spans 16 amino acids. Germline V lookup: CDR1 SGHRS, CDR2 YFSETQ. V was clipped by 0 bases and J by 7 bases, with 19 bases between them. This chain's CDR3 is CASSLVIGQPRGTQYF. The CDR3 DNA reads as TGCGCCAGCAGCTTGGTTATAGGACAGCCCCGGGGGACCCAGTACTTC.

The genes are TRBV29-1 and TRBJ2-3, with D possibly matching TRBD1 (6 bases). V lost 5 bases and J lost 0, with 15 bases in between. The CDR3 extends over 15 amino acids. The germline CDR1 and CDR2 sequences are SQVTM and ANQGSEA. CDR3 amino acids: CSVQPSTGSTDTQYF. The CDR3 region has the DNA TGCAGCGTTCAACCGTCGACAGGTAGCACAGATACGCAGTATTTT.

The V and J genes are TRBV14 and TRBJ2-5; the D gene is possibly TRBD2 (6 bases). This CDR3 is built from 17 residues. V dropped 0 bases and J dropped 4 bases, with 18 bases sitting between them. Germline CDR1 and CDR2: SGHDN and FVKESK. CDR3 residues: CASSQDSGWIGRETQYF. DNA of the CDR3: TGTGCCAGCAGCCAAGACTCAGGGTGGATCGGGAGAGAGACCCAGTACTTC.

V and J are TRBV3-1 (or the pseudogene TRBV3-2) and TRBJ2-3, with D possibly being TRBD1 (5 bases). The length of the CDR3 is 16 residues. Germline values: CDR1 LGHDT, CDR2 YNNKEL (reference sequence). V lost 4 bases and J 1 base, leaving 15 bases between the germline ends. The DNA of the CDR3 is TGTGCCAGCAGCCCCCGGCAGGGCCTCGGCACAGATACGCAGTATTTT. This gives the protein CASSPRQGLGTDTQYF.

This clone was observed a few times. The chain has TRBV7-9 and TRBJ1-2; D call uncertain. Trimming took off 6 bases at V and 4 bases at J, with 27 bases between the two ends. CDR1 is SEHNR and CDR2 is FQNEAQ in the germline V gene (reference sequence). This CDR3 has 18 residues. The CDR3 coding sequence is TGTGCCAGCAGACCGCCCCCCCGTTACGAGAAAGCTACCTATGGCTACACCTTC. Translation: CASRPPPRYEKATYGYTF.

V and J are TRBV3-1 (or the pseudogene TRBV3-2) and TRBJ2-3; 9 bases fit TRBD2. The germline gives CDR1 LGHDT, CDR2 YNNKEL (reference sequence). The trim removed 4 bases at V and 10 bases at J, leaving 15 bases unmatched. The CDR3 extends over 16 amino acids. The CDR3: CASSPRASGAGVPQYF. CDR3 nucleotides: TGTGCCAGCAGCCCCCGGGCTAGCGGGGCTGGGGTTCCGCAGTATTTT.

The chain recombines TRBV7-2 with TRBJ1-4; D gene uncertain. Germline-derived CDR1 and CDR2 are SGHTA and FQGNSA. This CDR3 comprises 17 residues. Trimming cost V 0 bases and J 0 bases, with 11 bases left between them. Here the CDR3 reads CASSLAHRRTTNEKLFF. The CDR3 DNA follows: TGTGCCAGCAGCTTAGCTCACAGACGGACAACTAATGAAAAACTGTTTTTT.